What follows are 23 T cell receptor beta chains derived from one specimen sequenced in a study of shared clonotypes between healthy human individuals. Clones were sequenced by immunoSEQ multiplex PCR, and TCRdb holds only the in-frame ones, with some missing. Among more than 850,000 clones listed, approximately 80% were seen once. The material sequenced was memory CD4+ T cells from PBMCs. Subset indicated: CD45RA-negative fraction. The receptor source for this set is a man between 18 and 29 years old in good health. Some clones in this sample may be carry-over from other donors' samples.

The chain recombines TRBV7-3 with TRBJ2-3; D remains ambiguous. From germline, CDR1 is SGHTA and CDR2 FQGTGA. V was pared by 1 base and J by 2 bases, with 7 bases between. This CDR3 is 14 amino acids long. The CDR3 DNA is TGTGCCAGCAGCTTAAGGGGTCTCACAGATACGCAGTATTTT. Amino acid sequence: CASSLRGLTDTQYF.

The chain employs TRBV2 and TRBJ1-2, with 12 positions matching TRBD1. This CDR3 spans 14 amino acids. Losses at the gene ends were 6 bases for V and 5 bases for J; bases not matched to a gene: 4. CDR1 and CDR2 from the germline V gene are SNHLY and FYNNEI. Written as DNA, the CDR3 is TGTGCCAGCAGGGGACAGGGGGCGCTTTATGGCTACACCTTC. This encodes CASRGQGALYGYTF.

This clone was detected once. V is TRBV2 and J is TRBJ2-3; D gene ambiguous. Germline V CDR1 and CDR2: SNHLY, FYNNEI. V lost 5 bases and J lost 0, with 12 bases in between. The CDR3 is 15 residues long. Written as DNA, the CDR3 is TGTGCCAGCAGTCGCCTTTATGCTAGCACAGATACGCAGTATTTT. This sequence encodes CASSRLYASTDTQYF.

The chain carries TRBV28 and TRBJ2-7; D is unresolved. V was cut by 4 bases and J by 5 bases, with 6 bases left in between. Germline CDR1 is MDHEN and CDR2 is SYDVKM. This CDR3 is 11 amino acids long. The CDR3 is CASSSVNEQYF. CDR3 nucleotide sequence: TGTGCCAGCAGTTCAGTAAACGAGCAGTACTTC.

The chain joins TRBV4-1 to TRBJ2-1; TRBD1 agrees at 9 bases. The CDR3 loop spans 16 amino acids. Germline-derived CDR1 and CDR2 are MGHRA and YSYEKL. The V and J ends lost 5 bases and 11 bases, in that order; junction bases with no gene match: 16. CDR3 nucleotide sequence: TGCGCCAGCAGCGACCTGACAGGGGGGAAGAGAAGGCAGCAGTTCTTC. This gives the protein CASSDLTGGKRRQQFF.

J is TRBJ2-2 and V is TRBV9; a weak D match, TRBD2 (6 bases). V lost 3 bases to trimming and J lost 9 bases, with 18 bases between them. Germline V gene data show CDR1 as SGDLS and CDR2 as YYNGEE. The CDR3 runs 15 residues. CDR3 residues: CASSARTSYGRELFF. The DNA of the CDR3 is TGTGCCAGCAGCGCACGAACTAGCTATGGCAGGGAGCTGTTTTTT. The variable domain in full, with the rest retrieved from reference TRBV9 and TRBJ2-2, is DSGVTQTPKHLITATGQRVTLRCSPRSGDLSVYWYQQSLDQGLQFLIQYYNGEERAKGNILERFSAQQFPDLHSELNLSSLELGDSALYFCASSARTSYGRELFFGEGSRLTVL.

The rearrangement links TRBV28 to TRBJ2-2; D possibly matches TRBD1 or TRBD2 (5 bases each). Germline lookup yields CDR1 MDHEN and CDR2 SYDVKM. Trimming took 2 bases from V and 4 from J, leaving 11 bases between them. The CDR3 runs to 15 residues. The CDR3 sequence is CASSLPGLVTGELFF. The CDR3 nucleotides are TGTGCCAGCAGTTTACCGGGGCTGGTCACCGGGGAGCTGTTTTTT.

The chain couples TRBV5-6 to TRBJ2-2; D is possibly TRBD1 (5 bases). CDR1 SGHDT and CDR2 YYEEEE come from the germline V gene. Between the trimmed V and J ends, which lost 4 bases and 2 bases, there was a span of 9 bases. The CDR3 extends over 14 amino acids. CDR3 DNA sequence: TGTGCCAGCAGCCCACAGGTCAACACCGGGGAGCTGTTTTTT. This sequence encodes CASSPQVNTGELFF. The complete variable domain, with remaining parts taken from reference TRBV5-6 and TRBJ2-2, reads DAGVTQSPTHLIKTRGQQVTLRCSPKSGHDTVSWYQQALGQGPQFIFQYYEEEERQRGNFPDRFSGHQFPNYSSELNVNALLLGDSALYLCASSPQVNTGELFFGEGSRLTVL.

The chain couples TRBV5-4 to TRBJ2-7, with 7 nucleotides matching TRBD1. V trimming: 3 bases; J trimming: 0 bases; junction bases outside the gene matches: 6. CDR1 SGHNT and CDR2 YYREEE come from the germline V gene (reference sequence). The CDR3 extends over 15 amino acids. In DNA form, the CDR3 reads TGTGCCAGCAGCTCAGGGGGATATGGCTCCTACGAGCAGTACTTC. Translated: CASSSGGYGSYEQYF.

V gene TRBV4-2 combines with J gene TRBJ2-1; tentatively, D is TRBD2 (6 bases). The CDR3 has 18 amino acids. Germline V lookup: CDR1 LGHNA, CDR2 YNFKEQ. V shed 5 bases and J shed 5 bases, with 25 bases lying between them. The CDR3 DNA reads TGTGCCAGCAGCTTGGAGGGACGCCCGGCGGCGAATCACAATGAGCAGTTCTTC. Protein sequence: CASSLEGRPAANHNEQFF.

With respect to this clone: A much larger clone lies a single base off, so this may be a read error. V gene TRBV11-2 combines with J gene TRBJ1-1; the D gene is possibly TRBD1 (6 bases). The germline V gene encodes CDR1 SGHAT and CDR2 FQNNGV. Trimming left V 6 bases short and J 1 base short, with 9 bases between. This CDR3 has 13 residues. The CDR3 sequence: CASREQGNTEAFF. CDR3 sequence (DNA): TGTGCCAGCAGGGAACAGGGGAACACTGAAGCTTTCTTT.

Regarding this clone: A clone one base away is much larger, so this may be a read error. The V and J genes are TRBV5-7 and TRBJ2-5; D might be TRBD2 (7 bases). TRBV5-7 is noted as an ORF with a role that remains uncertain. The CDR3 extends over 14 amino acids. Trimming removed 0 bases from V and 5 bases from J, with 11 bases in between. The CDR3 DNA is TGTGCCAGCAGCTTGGAAGGGAGGGGGGAGACCCAGTACTTC. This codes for CASSLEGRGETQYF.

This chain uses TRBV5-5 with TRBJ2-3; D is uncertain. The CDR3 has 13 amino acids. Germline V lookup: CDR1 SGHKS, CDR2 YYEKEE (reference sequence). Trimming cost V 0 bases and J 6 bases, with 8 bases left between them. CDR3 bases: TGTGCCAGCAGCTTGGAGGCCGGGGATACGCAGTATTTT. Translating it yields CASSLEAGDTQYF.

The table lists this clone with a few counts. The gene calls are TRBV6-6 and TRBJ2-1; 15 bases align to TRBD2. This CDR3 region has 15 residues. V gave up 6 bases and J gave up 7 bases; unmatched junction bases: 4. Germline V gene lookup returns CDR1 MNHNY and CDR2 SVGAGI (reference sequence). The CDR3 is CASSVGLAGGNEQFF. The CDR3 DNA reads TGTGCCAGCAGCGTGGGACTAGCGGGAGGAAATGAGCAGTTCTTC.

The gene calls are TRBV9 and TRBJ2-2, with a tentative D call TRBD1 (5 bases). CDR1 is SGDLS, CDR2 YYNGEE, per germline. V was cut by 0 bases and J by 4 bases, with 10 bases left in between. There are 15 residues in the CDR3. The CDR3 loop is CASSVATGATGELFF. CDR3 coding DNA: TGTGCCAGCAGCGTAGCTACTGGGGCCACCGGGGAGCTGTTTTTT. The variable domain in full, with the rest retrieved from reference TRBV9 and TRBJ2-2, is DSGVTQTPKHLITATGQRVTLRCSPRSGDLSVYWYQQSLDQGLQFLIQYYNGEERAKGNILERFSAQQFPDLHSELNLSSLELGDSALYFCASSVATGATGELFFGEGSRLTVL.

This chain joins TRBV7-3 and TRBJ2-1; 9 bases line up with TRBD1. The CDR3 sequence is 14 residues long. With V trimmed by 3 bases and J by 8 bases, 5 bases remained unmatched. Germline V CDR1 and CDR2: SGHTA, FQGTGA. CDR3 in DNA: TGTGCCAGCAGCTTTGGACAGGGGCCGTATGAGCAGTTCTTC. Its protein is CASSFGQGPYEQFF.

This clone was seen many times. CDR3 region: CASRIEGEAFF. CDR3 DNA: TGTGCCAGCAGGATAGAGGGCGAAGCTTTCTTT. The J gene is TRBJ1-1, the V gene TRBV2; D remains ambiguous. V lost 6 bases and J 8 bases, leaving 10 bases between the germline ends. This CDR3 has 11 amino acids. Per the germline V gene, CDR1 is SNHLY and CDR2 is FYNNEI.

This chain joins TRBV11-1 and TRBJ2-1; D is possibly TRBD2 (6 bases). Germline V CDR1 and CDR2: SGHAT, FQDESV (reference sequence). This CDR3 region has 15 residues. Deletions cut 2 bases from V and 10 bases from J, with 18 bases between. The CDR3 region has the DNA TGTGCCAGCAGCTTAATCAGTAGGGACTTCCAAGAGCAGTTCTTC. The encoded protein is CASSLISRDFQEQFF. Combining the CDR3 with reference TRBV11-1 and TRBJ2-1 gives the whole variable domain EAEVAQSPRYKITEKSQAVAFWCDPISGHATLYWYRQILGQGPELLVQFQDESVVDDSQLPKDRFSAERLKGVDSTLKIQPAELGDSAMYLCASSLISRDFQEQFFGPGTRLTVL.

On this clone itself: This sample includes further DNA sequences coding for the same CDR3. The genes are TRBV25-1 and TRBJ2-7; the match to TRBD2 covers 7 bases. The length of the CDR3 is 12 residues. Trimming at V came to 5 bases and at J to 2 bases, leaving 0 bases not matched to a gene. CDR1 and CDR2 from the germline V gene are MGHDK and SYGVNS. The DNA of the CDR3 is TGTGCCAGCAGTAGCGGGACCTACGAGCAGTACTTC. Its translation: CASSSGTYEQYF.

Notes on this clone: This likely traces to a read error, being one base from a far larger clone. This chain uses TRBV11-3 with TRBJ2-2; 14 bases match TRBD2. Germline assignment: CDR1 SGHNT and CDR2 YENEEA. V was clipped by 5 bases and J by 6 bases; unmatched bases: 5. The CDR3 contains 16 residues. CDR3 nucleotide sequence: TGTGCCAGCAGCCCTCGACTAGCGGGAGGGTCCGGGGAGCTGTTTTTT. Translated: CASSPRLAGGSGELFF.

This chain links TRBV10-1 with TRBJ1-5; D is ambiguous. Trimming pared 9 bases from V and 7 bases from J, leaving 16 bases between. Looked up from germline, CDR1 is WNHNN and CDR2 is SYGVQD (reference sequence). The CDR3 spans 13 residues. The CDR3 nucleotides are TGCGCCAGTGAACCAAGGGCTCGACAGCCCCAGCATTTT. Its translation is CASEPRARQPQHF.

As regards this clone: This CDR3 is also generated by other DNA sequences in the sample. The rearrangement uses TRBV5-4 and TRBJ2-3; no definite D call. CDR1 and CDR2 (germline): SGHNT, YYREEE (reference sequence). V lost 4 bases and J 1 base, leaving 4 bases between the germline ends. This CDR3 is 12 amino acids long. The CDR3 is CASSPRTDTQYF. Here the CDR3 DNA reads TGTGCCAGCAGCCCTCGCACAGATACGCAGTATTTT.

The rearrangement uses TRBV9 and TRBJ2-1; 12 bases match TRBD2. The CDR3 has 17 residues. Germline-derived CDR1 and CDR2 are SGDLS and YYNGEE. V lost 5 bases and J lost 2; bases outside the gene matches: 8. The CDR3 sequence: CASSGPSGRVTYNEQFF. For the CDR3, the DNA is TGTGCCAGCAGTGGCCCTAGCGGGAGGGTCACCTACAATGAGCAGTTCTTC. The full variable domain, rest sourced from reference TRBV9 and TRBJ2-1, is DSGVTQTPKHLITATGQRVTLRCSPRSGDLSVYWYQQSLDQGLQFLIQYYNGEERAKGNILERFSAQQFPDLHSELNLSSLELGDSALYFCASSGPSGRVTYNEQFFGPGTRLTVL.